Presented here are 28 T cell receptor beta chains from one specimen sequenced in a study of T cell repertoires in aging, cancer and after chemotherapy (dated by TCRdb to between 2018 and 2021). Instead of sorted cells or RNA, genomic DNA extracted from peripheral blood served as the source for amplifying TCR beta rearrangements. TCRdb records Illumina MiSeq as the sequencer. Using a mixed TRB-A/B primer pool, multiplex touch-down PCR amplified rearranged TRB sequences covering the V, D and J segments. The raw public data were reprocessed by TCRdb itself: fastp quality trimming at Q25, MiXCR clonotype calling, in-frame beta chains only. Each CDR3 protein appears once, grouped with its most common genes and DNA. Present in this sample are about 13,000 distinct CDR3 sequences, around a quarter of which were seen just once. About 9.3% of the sample belongs to the ten largest clones. Sequenced material: blood. The source of these receptors is a human donor with a blood cancer.

The V gene is TRBV20-1, the J gene TRBJ1-3; no definite D call. CDR3 length: 16 residues. V was shortened by 3 bases and J by 0 bases, with 15 bases between the two germline ends. CDR1 is DFQATT, CDR2 SNEGSKA, per germline (reference sequence). CDR3 bases: TGCAGTGCTAGTCGAGACGCACCCTCCTCTGGAAACACCATATATTTT. Its translation: CSASRDAPSSGNTIYF.

This clonotype is medium-sized by share. The chain joins TRBV6-5 to TRBJ2-1; D call uncertain. Germline V CDR1 and CDR2: MNHEY, SVGAGI. This CDR3 has 14 residues. V was trimmed by 5 bases and J by 10 bases, leaving 18 bases between them. CDR3 coding DNA: TGTGCCAGCAGTCCCTCAACTTTGTCGCGGGAGCAGTTCTTC. This encodes CASSPSTLSREQFF.

Many counts were recorded for this clonotype. The chain employs TRBV12-3 or TRBV12-4 and TRBJ2-3, with a weak D call TRBD1 (8 bases). The V gene lost 6 bases and the J gene lost 7 bases, with 17 bases spanning the gap. The CDR3 length is 14 residues. The CDR3 nucleotides read TGTGCCAGCAGGACAGGGGAGGGAACCCATACGCAGTATTTT. Residues: CASRTGEGTHTQYF.

In its sample, this clonotype was seen a few times. The chain joins TRBV12-3 or TRBV12-4 to TRBJ2-2; D not certain. V was trimmed by 6 bases and J by 2 bases, leaving 4 bases between them. The CDR3 length is 12 residues. Here the CDR3 DNA reads TGTGCCAGCAGCCAAAACACCGGGGAGCTGTTTTTT. Protein sequence: CASSQNTGELFF.

The V call is TRBV12-3 or TRBV12-4, the J call TRBJ2-2; D perhaps matches TRBD2 (6 bases). This CDR3 contains 15 residues. V was shortened by 6 bases and J by 7 bases, with 18 bases between the two germline ends. The CDR3 DNA is TGTGCCAGCAGGGGCGGGGACGCCGGGAACGGGGAGCTGTTTTTT. Amino acid sequence: CASRGGDAGNGELFF.

A remark on this clonotype: The junction shows a germline mismatch at one end, possibly a read error. This chain connects TRBV10-3 to TRBJ2-1, with 8 bases matching TRBD2. CDR1 is ENHRY, CDR2 SYGVKD, per germline. This CDR3 is 16 amino acids long. CDR3 amino acids: CASSSGTPYLYNEQFF. The CDR3 coding sequence is TGTGCCAGCAGTAGCGGGACTCCTTATTTGTACAATGAGCAGTTCTTC.

This clonotype has more than one count but fewer than ten. This chain connects TRBV5-4 to TRBJ2-7; D ambiguous. CDR1 is SGHNT, CDR2 YYREEE, per germline (reference sequence). V lost 5 bases and J lost 0, with 18 bases in between. The CDR3 spans 16 residues. The CDR3 bases are TGTGCCAGCAGTCCCTCCTGGGCCCCCCCCTCCTACGAGCAGTACTTC. Protein: CASSPSWAPPSYEQYF.

This clonotype was seen a few times. The J gene is TRBJ2-7, the V gene TRBV10-3; 12 positions agree with TRBD2. CDR1 and CDR2 from the germline V gene are ENHRY and SYGVKD. The V gene end was trimmed by 8 bases and the J gene end by 0 bases; junction bases not matched to a gene: 8. The CDR3 has 16 residues. The CDR3 DNA sequence: TGTGCCATCTCAAGGCTAGCGGGGGGGAGCTCCTACGAGCAGTACTTC. Its translation is CAISRLAGGSSYEQYF.

This clonotype is medium-sized (0.01 to 0.1%) within its sample. The chain employs TRBV24-1 and TRBJ2-3; D is undetermined. The germline V gene has CDR1 KGHDR and CDR2 SFDVKD. The V end was cut by 4 bases, the J end by 2 bases, with 0 bases between. The CDR3 covers 11 residues. CDR3 in amino acids: CATSDTDTQYF. In DNA, the CDR3 is TGTGCCACCAGTGACACAGATACGCAGTATTTT.

This clonotype has just a few counts. The chain carries TRBV6-1 and TRBJ1-6; unclear D gene. V was clipped by 0 bases and J by 9 bases, with 15 bases between them. There are 16 residues in the CDR3. CDR1 and CDR2 (germline): MNHNS, SASEGT. The CDR3 here is CASSEARQTPLSPLHF. The CDR3 DNA is TGTGCCAGCAGTGAAGCGCGGCAGACTCCACTTTCACCCCTCCACTTT.

The J gene is TRBJ2-3, the V gene TRBV10-3, with D possibly TRBD1 on 7 matching bases. CDR1 and CDR2 (germline): ENHRY, SYGVKD. CDR3 length: 18 amino acids. V was shortened by 4 bases and J by 2 bases, with 22 bases between the two germline ends. In nucleotides, the CDR3 is TGTGCCATCAGTGGGGCCCCGGGCAGGGGGGTTTCCACAGATACGCAGTATTTT. It is translated as CAISGAPGRGVSTDTQYF.

This clonotype ranks as medium-sized. The chain recombines TRBV29-1 with TRBJ2-7; TRBD1 agrees at 8 bases. V gave up 5 bases and J gave up 3 bases; unmatched junction bases: 6. The CDR3 contains 13 residues. Germline V gene sequence: CDR1 SQVTM, CDR2 ANQGSEA. In DNA form, the CDR3 reads TGCAGCGTTAGTGGACAGGGACGCTACGAGCAGTACTTC. Translating gives CSVSGQGRYEQYF.

The chain combines TRBV12-3 or TRBV12-4 with TRBJ2-5; 9 bases line up with TRBD2. CDR3 length equals 15 residues. V shed 3 bases and J 4 bases; nucleotides not matched to a gene: 6. The CDR3 reads CASSFGAGGSETQYF. CDR3 bases: TGTGCCAGCAGTTTTGGAGCGGGGGGATCAGAGACCCAGTACTTC.

The chain uses TRBV11-2 and TRBJ2-5; 7 bases fit TRBD2. J gave up 4 bases and V 1 base, and 0 bases lay outside the gene matches. Germline CDR1 reads SGHAT; CDR2 reads FQNNGV. The CDR3 is 13 amino acids. The CDR3 coding sequence is TGTGCCAGCAGCTTAGCGGGGGGAGAGACCCAGTACTTC. It specifies CASSLAGGETQYF.

This clonotype is medium-sized within its sample. The V gene is TRBV19, the J gene TRBJ2-6; D is uncertain. The CDR3 has 15 amino acids. Germline assignment: CDR1 LNHDA and CDR2 SQIVND (reference sequence). V lost 5 bases, J lost 4 bases, and 12 bases lay in between. This CDR3 is CASSYQATGANVLTF. CDR3 nucleotides: TGTGCCAGTAGTTATCAGGCTACAGGGGCCAACGTCCTGACTTTC.

On this clonotype itself: A much larger clone lies a single base off, so this may be a read error. V is TRBV19 and J is TRBJ2-1, with D maybe TRBD2 (6 bases). There are 15 residues in the CDR3. Germline V CDR1 and CDR2: LNHDA, SQIVND (reference sequence). V was trimmed by 7 bases and J by 11 bases, leaving 24 bases between them. CDR3 bases: TGTGCCAGTACCCCCTGGGCGGGACCCGAATCGAAGCAGTTCTTC. Translated, it gives CASTPWAGPESKQFF.

Within the sample, this clonotype is medium-sized. The rearrangement joins TRBV6-2 or TRBV6-3 to TRBJ2-1, with 8 positions matching TRBD1. Germline CDR1 and CDR2: MNHEY and SVGEGT. The CDR3 sequence is 19 residues long. The trim removed 4 bases at V and 0 bases at J, leaving 14 bases unmatched. The CDR3 loop reads CASSSRTGTLGSSYNEQFF. CDR3 in DNA: TGTGCCAGCAGTTCGAGGACAGGGACCCTTGGGAGCTCCTACAATGAGCAGTTCTTC.

This clonotype ranks as medium-sized. The chain employs TRBV19 and TRBJ1-5, with D tentatively TRBD1 (6 bases). Per the germline V gene, CDR1 is LNHDA and CDR2 is SQIVND (reference sequence). V was trimmed by 11 bases and J by 1 base, leaving 15 bases between them. This CDR3 region has 14 residues. The CDR3 nucleotides read TGTGCCGTCGGGGGGGGCTGGAGCAATCAGCCCCAGCATTTT. As protein: CAVGGGWSNQPQHF.

This clonotype turned up a few times. One junction end does not reproduce the germline sequence, and a read error may be involved. The chain has TRBV5-1 and TRBJ2-5, with D possibly being TRBD1 or TRBD2 (5 bases each). Germline values: CDR1 SGHRS, CDR2 YFSETQ. The CDR3 is made up of 15 amino acids. CDR3: CASSLWDAGQETQYF. In DNA, the CDR3 is TGTGCCAGCAGCTTGTGGGACGCAGGGCAAGAGACCCAGTACTTC.

The chain recombines TRBV11-1 with TRBJ2-3; 9 nucleotides align to TRBD2. Trimming took 6 bases from V and 3 from J; bases not matched to a gene: 10. From germline, CDR1 is SGHAT and CDR2 FQDESV (reference sequence). CDR3 length equals 16 residues. The chain's CDR3 is CASRLTSGGGTDTQYF. The CDR3 DNA sequence: TGTGCCAGCAGGTTGACTAGCGGAGGAGGAACAGATACGCAGTATTTT.

This clonotype was picked up a small number of times. The V gene is TRBV7-2, the J gene TRBJ2-1; TRBD2 matches at 10 bases. CDR1 and CDR2 from the germline V gene are SGHTA and FQGNSA. V was pared by 1 base and J by 5 bases, with 5 bases of the junction left unmatched. The CDR3 consists of 16 residues. In DNA, the CDR3 is TGTGCCAGCAGCTTAGATTGGCTAGCGGGGGACAATGAGCAGTTCTTC. The encoded protein is CASSLDWLAGDNEQFF.

This clonotype is medium-sized by share. This chain uses TRBV27 with TRBJ2-5; 12 bases agree with TRBD2. The V and J ends lost 11 bases and 5 bases, in that order; junction bases with no gene match: 9. Germline V gene sequence: CDR1 MNHEY, CDR2 SMNVEV (reference sequence). This CDR3 has 14 residues. In nucleotides, the CDR3 is TGTGCCTCCCGACTAGCGGGAGTGGGGGAGACCCAGTACTTC. This sequence encodes CASRLAGVGETQYF.

This clonotype is medium-sized (0.01 to 0.1%) within its sample. This sequence joins TRBV30 and TRBJ2-6; TRBD1 is a possible D gene (7 bases). V lost 2 bases to trimming and J lost 12 bases, with 17 bases between them. From germline, CDR1 is GTSNPN and CDR2 SVGIG (reference sequence). This CDR3 is built from 14 residues. The DNA for the CDR3 is TGTGCCTGGAGTTGGGTGGAGGGGGCGTCCGTCCTGACTTTC. It translates to CAWSWVEGASVLTF. Together with reference TRBV30 and TRBJ2-6, the CDR3 gives the full variable domain: SQTIHQWPATLVQPVGSPLSLECTVEGTSNPNLYWYRQAAGRGLQLLFYSVGIGQISSEVPQNLSASRPQDRQFILSSKKLLLSDSGFYLCAWSWVEGASVLTFGAGSRLTVL.

The DNA of the CDR3 is TGTGCCGCGGAAGGACAGGACACAGGCGGGGAGCTGTTTTTT. Protein product: CAAEGQDTGGELFF. The rearrangement uses TRBV7-9 and TRBJ2-2; 7 nucleotides agree with TRBD1. The CDR3 has 14 amino acids. Trimming took 11 bases from V and 7 from J; bases not matched to a gene: 13. CDR1 and CDR2 (germline): SEHNR, FQNEAQ (reference sequence). The full variable domain, its missing parts supplied by reference TRBV7-9 and TRBJ2-2, is DTGVSQNPRHKITKRGQNVTFRCDPISEHNRLYWYRQTLGQGPEFLTYFQNEAQLEKSRLLSDRFSAERPKGSFSTLEIQRTEQGDSAMYLCAAEGQDTGGELFFGEGSRLTVL.

This clonotype is medium-sized in the sample. The genes are TRBV27 and TRBJ2-1; D not certain. Germline-derived CDR1 and CDR2 are MNHEY and SMNVEV (reference sequence). The CDR3 spans 11 residues. V shed 8 bases and J shed 5 bases, with 7 bases lying between them. CDR3 protein: CASCEDNEQFF. For the CDR3, the DNA is TGTGCCAGCTGCGAGGACAATGAGCAGTTCTTC.

About this clonotype itself: A much larger clonotype is one base distant, so this may be a read error. The gene calls are TRBV6-6 and TRBJ2-5; the match to TRBD1 covers 8 bases. CDR1 and CDR2 from the germline V gene are MNHNY and SVGAGI (reference sequence). With V trimmed by 6 bases and J by 6 bases, 12 bases remained unmatched. The CDR3 spans 15 residues. The CDR3 DNA is TGTGCCAGCAGCGATAGCCCAGGGGGCTGGAAGACCCAGTACTTC. Translated, it gives CASSDSPGGWKTQYF.

This chain connects TRBV4-2 to TRBJ2-2, with D maybe TRBD2 (5 bases). Looked up from germline, CDR1 is LGHNA and CDR2 is YNFKEQ. The germline V and J ends were trimmed by 8 bases and 6 bases, with 19 bases remaining between them. This CDR3 is 15 amino acids long. In nucleotides, the CDR3 is TGTGCCAGCCGACGGTCTAGCCTTACGTCCGGGGAGCTGTTTTTT. This translates into CASRRSSLTSGELFF.

This chain joins TRBV30 and TRBJ2-1; the match to TRBD1 covers 10 bases. Germline V gives CDR1 GTSNPN, CDR2 SVGIG (reference sequence). This CDR3 is built from 13 residues. With 3 bases clipped from V and 8 bases from J, the junction kept 4 bases outside the gene matches. The CDR3 nucleotides are TGTGCCTGGAGCGGGACAGGGGTGGATGAGCAGTTCTTC. Translated, it gives CAWSGTGVDEQFF.